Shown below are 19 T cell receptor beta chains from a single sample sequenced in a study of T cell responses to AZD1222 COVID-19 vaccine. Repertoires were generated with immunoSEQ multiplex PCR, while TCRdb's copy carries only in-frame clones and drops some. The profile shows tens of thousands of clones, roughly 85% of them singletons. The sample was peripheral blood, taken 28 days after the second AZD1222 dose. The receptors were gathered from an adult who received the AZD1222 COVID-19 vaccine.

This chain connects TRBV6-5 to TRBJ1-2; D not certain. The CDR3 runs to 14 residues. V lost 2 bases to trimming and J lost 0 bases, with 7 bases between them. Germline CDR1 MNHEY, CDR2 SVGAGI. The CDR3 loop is CASSYDTTNYGYTF. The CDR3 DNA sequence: TGTGCCAGCAGTTACGACACTACTAACTATGGCTACACCTTC.

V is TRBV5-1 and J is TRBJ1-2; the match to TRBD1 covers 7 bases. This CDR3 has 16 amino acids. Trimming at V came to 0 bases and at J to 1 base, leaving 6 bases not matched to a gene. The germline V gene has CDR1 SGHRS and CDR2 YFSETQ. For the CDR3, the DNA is TGCGCCAGCAGCTTGGTGGCAGGGGGTATTAACTATGGCTACACCTTC. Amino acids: CASSLVAGGINYGYTF.

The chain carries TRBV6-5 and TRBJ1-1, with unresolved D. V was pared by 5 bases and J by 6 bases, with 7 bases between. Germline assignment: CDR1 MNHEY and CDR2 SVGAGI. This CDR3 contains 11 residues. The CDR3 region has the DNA TGTGCCAGCAGTCACCCCCCTGAAGCTTTCTTT. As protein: CASSHPPEAFF.

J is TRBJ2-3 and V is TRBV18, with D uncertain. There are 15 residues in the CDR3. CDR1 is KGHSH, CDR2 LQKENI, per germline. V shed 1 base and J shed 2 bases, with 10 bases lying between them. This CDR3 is CASSPQGVSTDTQYF. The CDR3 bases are TGTGCCAGCTCACCACAAGGAGTTTCCACAGATACGCAGTATTTT.

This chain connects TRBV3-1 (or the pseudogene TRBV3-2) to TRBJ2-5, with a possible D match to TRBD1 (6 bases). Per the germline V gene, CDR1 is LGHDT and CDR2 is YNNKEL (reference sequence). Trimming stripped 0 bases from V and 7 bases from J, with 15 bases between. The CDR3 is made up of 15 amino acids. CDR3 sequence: CASSQDSTGRGTQYF. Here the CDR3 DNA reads TGTGCCAGCAGCCAAGATTCGACAGGCCGGGGGACCCAGTACTTC.

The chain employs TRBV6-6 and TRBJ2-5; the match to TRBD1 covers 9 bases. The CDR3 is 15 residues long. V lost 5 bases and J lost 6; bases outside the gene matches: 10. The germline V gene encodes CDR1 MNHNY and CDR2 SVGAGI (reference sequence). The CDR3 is CASSNGTGRWKTQYF. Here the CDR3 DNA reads TGTGCCAGCAGTAACGGGACAGGGCGTTGGAAGACCCAGTACTTC.

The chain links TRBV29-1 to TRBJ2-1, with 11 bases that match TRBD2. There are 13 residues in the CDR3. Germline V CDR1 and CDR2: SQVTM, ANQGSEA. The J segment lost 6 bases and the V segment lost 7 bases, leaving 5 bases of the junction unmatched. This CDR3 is CSGRSGGANEQFF. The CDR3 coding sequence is TGCAGCGGGCGTAGCGGGGGGGCCAATGAGCAGTTCTTC.

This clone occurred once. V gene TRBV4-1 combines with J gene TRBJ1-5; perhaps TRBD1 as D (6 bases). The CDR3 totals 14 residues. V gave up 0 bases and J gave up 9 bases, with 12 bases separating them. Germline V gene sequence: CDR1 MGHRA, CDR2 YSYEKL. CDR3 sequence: CASSQEGTIRPQHF. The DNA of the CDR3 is TGCGCCAGCAGCCAAGAAGGGACAATTCGGCCCCAGCATTTT.

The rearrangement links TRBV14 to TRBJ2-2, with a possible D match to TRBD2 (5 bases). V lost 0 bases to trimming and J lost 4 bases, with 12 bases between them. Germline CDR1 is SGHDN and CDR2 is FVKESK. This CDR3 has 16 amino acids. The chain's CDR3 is CASSQEVGRGTGELFF. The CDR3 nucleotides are TGTGCCAGCAGCCAAGAGGTGGGCCGGGGCACCGGGGAGCTGTTTTTT.

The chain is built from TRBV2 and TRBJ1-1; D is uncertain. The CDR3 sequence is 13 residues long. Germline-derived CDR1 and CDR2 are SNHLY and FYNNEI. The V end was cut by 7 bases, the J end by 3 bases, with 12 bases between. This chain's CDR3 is CASIEVRYTEAFF. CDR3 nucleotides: TGTGCCAGCATAGAGGTTAGGTACACTGAAGCTTTCTTT.

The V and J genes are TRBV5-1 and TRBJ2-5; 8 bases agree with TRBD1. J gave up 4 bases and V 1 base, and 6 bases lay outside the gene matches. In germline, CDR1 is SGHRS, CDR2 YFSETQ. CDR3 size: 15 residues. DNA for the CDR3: TGCGCCAGCAGCTTGTTTAGCACAGGGGGAGAGACCCAGTACTTC. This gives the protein CASSLFSTGGETQYF.

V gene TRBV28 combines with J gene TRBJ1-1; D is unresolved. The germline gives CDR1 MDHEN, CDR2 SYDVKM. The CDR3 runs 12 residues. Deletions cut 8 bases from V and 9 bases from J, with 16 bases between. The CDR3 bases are TGTGCCAGCCATTCTTTTAGGAATCAAGCTTTCTTT. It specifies CASHSFRNQAFF.

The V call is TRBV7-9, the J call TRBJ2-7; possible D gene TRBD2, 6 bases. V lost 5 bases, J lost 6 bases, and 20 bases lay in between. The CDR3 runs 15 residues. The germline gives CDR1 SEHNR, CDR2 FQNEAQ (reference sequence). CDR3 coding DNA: TGTGCCAGCAGCCCTAGGGACTCCCCAGCCCGCGAGCAGTACTTC. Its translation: CASSPRDSPAREQYF.

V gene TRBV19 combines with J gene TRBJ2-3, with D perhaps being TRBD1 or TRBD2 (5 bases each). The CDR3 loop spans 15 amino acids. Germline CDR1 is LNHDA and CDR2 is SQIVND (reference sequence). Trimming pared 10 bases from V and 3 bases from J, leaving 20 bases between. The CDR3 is CATALPSGPTDTQYF. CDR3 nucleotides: TGTGCCACAGCCCTGCCATCGGGACCGACAGATACGCAGTATTTT.

The CDR3 protein is CSARVYTEAFF. Written as DNA, the CDR3 is TGCAGTGCTAGAGTATACACTGAAGCTTTCTTT. This chain links TRBV20-1 with TRBJ1-1; no clear D. Trimming shortened V by 1 base and J by 3 bases, and 3 bases separated the two germline ends. The CDR3 consists of 11 residues. Germline CDR1 and CDR2: DFQATT and SNEGSKA (reference sequence).

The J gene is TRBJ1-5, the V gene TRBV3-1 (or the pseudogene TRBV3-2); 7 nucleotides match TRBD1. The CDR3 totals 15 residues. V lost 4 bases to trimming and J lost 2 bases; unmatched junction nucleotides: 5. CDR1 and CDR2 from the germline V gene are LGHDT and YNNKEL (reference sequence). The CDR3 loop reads CASSLRQGGNQPQHF. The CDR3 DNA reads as TGTGCCAGCAGCCTCCGACAGGGCGGCAATCAGCCCCAGCATTTT.

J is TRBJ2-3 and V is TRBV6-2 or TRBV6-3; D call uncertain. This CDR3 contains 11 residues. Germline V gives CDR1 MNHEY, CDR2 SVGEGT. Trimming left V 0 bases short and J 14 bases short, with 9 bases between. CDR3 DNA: TGTGCCAGCAGTTACTCGACGCGTCTGTATTTT. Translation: CASSYSTRLYF.

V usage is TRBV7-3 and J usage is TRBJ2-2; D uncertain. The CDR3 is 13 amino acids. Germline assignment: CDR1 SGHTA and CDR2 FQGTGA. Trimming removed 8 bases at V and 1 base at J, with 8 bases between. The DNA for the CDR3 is TGTGCCAGCCGAGGCGGGAACACCGGGGAGCTGTTTTTT. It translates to CASRGGNTGELFF.

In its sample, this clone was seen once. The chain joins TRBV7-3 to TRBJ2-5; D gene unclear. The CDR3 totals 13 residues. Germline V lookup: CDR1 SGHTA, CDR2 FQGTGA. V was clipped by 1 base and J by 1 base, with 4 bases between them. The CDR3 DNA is TGTGCCAGCAGCTTAAATAGCCAAGAGACCCAGTACTTC. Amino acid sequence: CASSLNSQETQYF.